Listed below are T cell receptor beta chains from one sample, sequenced in a study of blood T cell repertoires in COVID-19. TCRdb keeps only in-frame clones here, not all; method: immunoSEQ multiplex PCR. The table includes approximately 240,000 clones, around four fifths detected once. Sequenced input: peripheral blood. Every receptor here comes from a woman aged 40 to 55 with active or convalescent COVID-19. Each CDR3 is given with its conserved first and last residue. A D gene is named only where the DNA matches it firmly. Clone size is not always given. Where it is, it says once, few, many or a class for expanded clones.

clone_size	d_call	v_call	j_call	cdr3_nt	cdr3_aa
.	.	TRBV3-1/TRBV3-2	TRBJ1-6	TGTGCCAGCACCGGAGGTGGGACCTATAATTCACCCCTCCACTTT	CASTGGGTYNSPLHF
once	.	TRBV18	TRBJ2-3	TGTGCCAGCTCACTATCGACAGGCACAGATACGCAGTATTTT	CASSLSTGTDTQYF
.	.	TRBV4-2	TRBJ2-5	TGTGCCAGCAGCCAAGATGTCACGGGAATGGGAACCCAGTACTTC	CASSQDVTGMGTQYF
.	.	TRBV20-1	TRBJ2-5	TGCAGTGCTGGGAGAGGAGAGACCCAGTACTTC	CSAGRGETQYF
.	.	TRBV4-1	TRBJ1-6	TGCGCCAGCAGCCAAGGGCCCAGTACGGGTTCACCCCTCCACTTT	CASSQGPSTGSPLHF
.	TRBD1	TRBV5-6	TRBJ2-5	TGTGCCAGCAGCCACACAGGGGGCGGCGAGACCCAGTACTTC	CASSHTGGGETQYF
.	.	TRBV28	TRBJ2-1	TGTGCCAGCAAACGAGGGGGCTCCTACAATGAGCAGTTCTTC	CASKRGGSYNEQFF
.	TRBD1	TRBV4-1	TRBJ1-1	TGCGCCAGCAGCCAAGGTACAGGGGCCCCCACTGAAGCTTTCTTT	CASSQGTGAPTEAFF
.	.	TRBV11-2	TRBJ1-2	TGTGCCAGCAGCCCCGGTGTTGGCTACACCTTC	CASSPGVGYTF
.	.	TRBV27	TRBJ1-6	TGTGCCAGCAGTGGCAGGGGTGGTTCACCCCTCCACTTT	CASSGRGGSPLHF
.	.	TRBV6-5	TRBJ2-3	TGTGCCAGCAGTTTGGACAGCTACACAGATACGCAGTATTTT	CASSLDSYTDTQYF
.	.	TRBV2	TRBJ2-2	TGTGCCAGTGGGGGGAATGTCGGGGAGCTGTTTTTT	CASGGNVGELFF
.	TRBD1	TRBV19	TRBJ1-5	TGTGCCAGTAGTGAGGGTCCCGGGACAGGGGCGGATGACAATCAGCCCCAGCATTTT	CASSEGPGTGADDNQPQHF
.	TRBD1	TRBV3-1/TRBV3-2	TRBJ2-1	TGTGCCAGCAGCCTCACCCCAGGGGGCGGAAATGAGCAGTTCTTC	CASSLTPGGGNEQFF
.	.	TRBV10-3	TRBJ1-6	TGTGCCATCAGTGGCAGGGAAGGATCACCCCTCCACTTT	CAISGREGSPLHF
once	.	TRBV5-1	TRBJ1-2	TGCGCCAGCAGCTCACAGGGACCCCTCTATGGCTACACCTTC	CASSSQGPLYGYTF
.	.	TRBV12-5	TRBJ1-2	TGTGCTAGTGCCTTGAGAGGGAATGGCTACACCTTC	CASALRGNGYTF
.	.	TRBV6-5	TRBJ1-2	TGTGCCAGCAGGGACCCGACAGACTATGGCTACACCTTC	CASRDPTDYGYTF
few	.	TRBV15	TRBJ1-5	TGTGCCACCAGCAGAGATAGTATAGGGAGACTATGCAGTAATCAGCCCCAGCATTTT	CATSRDSIGRLCSNQPQHF
.	TRBD1	TRBV2	TRBJ2-2	TGTGCCAGCAGGACGGACAGGTCGAACACCGGGGAGCTGTTTTTT	CASRTDRSNTGELFF
.	.	TRBV5-1	TRBJ2-3	TGCGCCAGCAGCTTGGGGCAGAACACAGATACGCAGTATTTT	CASSLGQNTDTQYF
.	.	TRBV27	TRBJ2-3	TGTGCCAGCACTAAGGTTAGCGGAGAGATAAGCACAGATACGCAGTATTTT	CASTKVSGEISTDTQYF
.	.	TRBV28	TRBJ1-1	TGTGCCAGCAGTGGACAGCTGAACACTGAAGCTTTCTTT	CASSGQLNTEAFF
.	.	TRBV7-2	TRBJ2-3	TGTGCCAGCCTTAACGCGGGGAGGAGCACAGATACGCAGTATTTT	CASLNAGRSTDTQYF
.	TRBD1	TRBV7-6	TRBJ1-1	TGTGCCAGCAGCTTAATCGGGACAGGGCTTGCTGGAGCTTTCTTT	CASSLIGTGLAGAFF
.	.	TRBV25-1	TRBJ1-1	TGTGCCAGCAGTGAGAAAAGGGGGAAGAACACTGAAGCTTTCTTT	CASSEKRGKNTEAFF
.	TRBD1	TRBV19	TRBJ1-5	TGTGCCAGTAGTCTGTTGAGGGGACAGGGGGCTACTAGCAATCAGCCCCAGCATTTT	CASSLLRGQGATSNQPQHF
.	TRBD1	TRBV27	TRBJ2-3	TGTGCCAGCAGCCGGACAGGGATACCTGGCGATACGCAGTATTTT	CASSRTGIPGDTQYF
.	TRBD1	TRBV5-4	TRBJ2-1	TGTGCCAGCAGCACAAGGACAGGGAGGTCCTACAATGAGCAGTTCTTC	CASSTRTGRSYNEQFF
.	TRBD2	TRBV11-2	TRBJ2-7	TGTGCCAGCAGCTTAGATAGCGGGCACTCCTACGAGCAGTACTTC	CASSLDSGHSYEQYF
.	.	TRBV7-3	TRBJ2-1	TGTGCCAGCAGCCCCTCCCCGGGGAGCTTCAATGAGCAGTTCTTC	CASSPSPGSFNEQFF
.	.	TRBV6-2/TRBV6-3	TRBJ1-5	TGTGCCAGCAGTCCACGACAGAGCAATCAGCCCCAGCATTTT	CASSPRQSNQPQHF
.	TRBD2	TRBV7-2	TRBJ2-2	TGTGCCAGCAGCTTAGATAGCGGGGGAAACACCGGGGAGCTGTTTTTT	CASSLDSGGNTGELFF
.	TRBD1	TRBV19	TRBJ1-1	TGTGCCAGTAGTCGGTGGACAGGGAGAACTGAAGCTTTCTTT	CASSRWTGRTEAFF
.	.	TRBV4-2	TRBJ2-1	TGTGCCAGCAGCCAAGAGAAACAGGGTACCTACAATGAGCAGTTCTTC	CASSQEKQGTYNEQFF
once	.	TRBV5-1	TRBJ1-6	TGCGCCAGCAGCGACTCTGATTCACCCCTCCACTTT	CASSDSDSPLHF
.	TRBD2	TRBV19	TRBJ2-1	TGTGCCAGTAGTAAGGAGGCTTTCAGCCCGGGACTAGCGGGGCGGGGTGAGCAGTTCTTC	CASSKEAFSPGLAGRGEQFF
.	.	TRBV11-2	TRBJ1-1	TGTGCCAGCAGCTTTAATCTTGTCGGCGGAGCTTTCTTT	CASSFNLVGGAFF
many	.	TRBV5-4	TRBJ1-6	TGTGCCAGCAGCTTGGGAGGGGGAGGGTCCTATAATTCACCCCTCCACTTT	CASSLGGGGSYNSPLHF
.	.	TRBV5-1	TRBJ1-2	TGCGCCAGCACCTCTTCGGACAGTATCTATGGCTACACCTTC	CASTSSDSIYGYTF
.	.	TRBV5-1	TRBJ1-1	TGCGCCAGCAGCTTGAAGGAAGCGGGGAGGAAAGCTTTCTTT	CASSLKEAGRKAFF
once	.	TRBV28	TRBJ2-7	TGTGCCAGCAGCTACCCGGGGAGTTTCTACGAGCAGTACTTC	CASSYPGSFYEQYF
.	.	TRBV11-2	TRBJ1-1	TGTGCCAGCAGCTTAGATCCCCAGGTTGAAGCTTTCTTT	CASSLDPQVEAFF
once	.	TRBV6-5	TRBJ1-2	TGTGCCAGCAGGGGGCGGGGGCGCGGGTCCGGCTACACCTTC	CASRGRGRGSGYTF
.	.	TRBV5-6	TRBJ1-5	TGTGCCAGCAGCTTGGCATCGGGGACTAATCAGCCCCAGCATTTT	CASSLASGTNQPQHF
.	.	TRBV24-1	TRBJ1-2	TGTGCCACCAGTGATTATCGAGGGATTGATGGCTACACCTTC	CATSDYRGIDGYTF